This TCR beta chain derives from a study of cytomegalovirus exposure and HLA in healthy donors. In the case of this clone: Its antigen is currently unknown.

Study results and limitations: Through in vitro validation, three CMV-associated chains were shown to be specific for CMV antigens. According to a subsequent analysis, TCR clusters identified in the first cohort showed a tendency to co-occur across the 100 to 150 validation repertoires.

Measured with immunoSEQ multiplex PCR; TCRdb has only the in-frame clones, and not every one. The sample consists of 350,000 or so clones, just over 85% of them appearing once. The length of the CDR3 is 16 residues. CDR1 is SGHNT, CDR2 YYREEE, per germline (reference sequence). V lost 2 bases and J lost 1, with 13 bases in between. The rearrangement uses TRBV5-4 and TRBJ2-1; tentative D call: TRBD2 (6 bases). The sample taken for sequencing was PBMCs. This clonotype was obtained from a woman under 30 in good health and CMV-seronegative. Here the CDR3 reads CASSFWLASSYNEQFF. CDR3 nucleotides: TGTGCCAGCAGCTTCTGGCTAGCGAGTTCCTACAATGAGCAGTTCTTC.